This T cell receptor beta chain was identified in a study of T cells after yellow fever vaccination. To note about this clonotype: Its specificity is not known.

Notes on the study in general: Repertoires sorted by FACS could include abundant clonotypes that are contaminants from the bulk population.

TCRdb redid the calling of the 5' RACE reads with MiXCR, one entry per CDR3 protein. There are about 340,000 distinct CDR3 sequences in the sample; approximately 13% occur only once, and more than 3% lies in the top ten. Per the germline V gene, CDR1 is SNHLY and CDR2 is FYNNEI. This CDR3 spans 18 amino acids. The V and J ends lost 7 bases and 0 bases respectively, with 22 bases between them. The sample in question was CD4+ T cells sorted from PBMCs, obtained 15 days after the yellow fever booster vaccination. The rearrangement links TRBV2 to TRBJ2-4; perhaps TRBD2 as D (6 bases). The TCR comes from a man aged 18-30 years who received the YFV17D yellow fever vaccine. This CDR3 is CASKRLWGAGGAKNIQYF. The DNA for the CDR3 is TGTGCCAGCAAGAGGCTATGGGGAGCCGGGGGAGCCAAAAACATTCAGTACTTC.